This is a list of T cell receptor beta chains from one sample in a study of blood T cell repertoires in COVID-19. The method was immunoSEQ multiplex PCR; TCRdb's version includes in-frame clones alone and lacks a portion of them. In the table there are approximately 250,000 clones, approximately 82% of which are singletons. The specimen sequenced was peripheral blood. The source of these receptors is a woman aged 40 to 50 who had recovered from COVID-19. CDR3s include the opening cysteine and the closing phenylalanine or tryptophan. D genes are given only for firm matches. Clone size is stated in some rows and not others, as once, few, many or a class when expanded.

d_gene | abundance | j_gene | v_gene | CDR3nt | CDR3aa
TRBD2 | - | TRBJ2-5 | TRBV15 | TGTGCCACCAGCGAAGGGACTAGCGGGGAAGAGACCCAGTACTTC | CATSEGTSGEETQYF
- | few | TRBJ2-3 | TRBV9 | TGTGCCAGCAGCGTAGGCGGTCTCACAGATACGCAGTATTTT | CASSVGGLTDTQYF
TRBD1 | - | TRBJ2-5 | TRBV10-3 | TGTGCCATCAGTGAGTCGGGACAGGGGGAGACCCAGTACTTC | CAISESGQGETQYF
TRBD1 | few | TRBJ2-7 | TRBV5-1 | TGCGCCAGCAGCCTTGCAGGGGGATTCTCCTACGAGCAGTACTTC | CASSLAGGFSYEQYF
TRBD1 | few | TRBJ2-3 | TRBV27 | TGTGCCAGCAGTTTTGTGACAGGGTCTACGCAGTATTTT | CASSFVTGSTQYF
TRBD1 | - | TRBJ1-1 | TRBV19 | TGTGCCAGTAGTACGCAATACCAGGGGGCGAGCACTGAAGCTTTCTTT | CASSTQYQGASTEAFF
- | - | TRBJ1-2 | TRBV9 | TGTGCCAGCAGCGTAGGCCCTCTACCCCCAGGGAACTATGGCTACACCTTC | CASSVGPLPPGNYGYTF
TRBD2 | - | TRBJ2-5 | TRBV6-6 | TGTGCCAGCGGCCTAGCGGGGGGTAGGGAGACCCAGTACTTC | CASGLAGGRETQYF
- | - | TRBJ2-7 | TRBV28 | TGTGCCAGCAGTTTATTGGGGGACTGGGGTCGAAGCTCCTACGAGCAGTACTTC | CASSLLGDWGRSSYEQYF
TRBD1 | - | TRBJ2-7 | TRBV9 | TGTGCCAGCAGCGGGACAGGGTCGTCCTACGAGCAGTACTTC | CASSGTGSSYEQYF
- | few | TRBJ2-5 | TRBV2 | TGTGCCAGTAATCGGGGGACCCCACAAGAGACCCAGTACTTC | CASNRGTPQETQYF
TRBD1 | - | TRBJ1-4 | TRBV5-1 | TGCGCCAGCAGTCGGGACAGCCATGAAAAACTGTTTTTT | CASSRDSHEKLFF
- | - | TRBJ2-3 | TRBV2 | TGTGCCAGCAGTGAAGTCAGGGATGGTGATACGCAGTATTTT | CASSEVRDGDTQYF
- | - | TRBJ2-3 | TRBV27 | TGTGCCAGCAGGTTCTGGGCAGGGGAAGAGGATACGCAGTATTTT | CASRFWAGEEDTQYF
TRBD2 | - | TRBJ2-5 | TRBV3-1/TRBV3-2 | TGTGCCGCCGGGACTAGCGGGTTCGAGTACCAAGAGACCCAGTACTTC | CAAGTSGFEYQETQYF
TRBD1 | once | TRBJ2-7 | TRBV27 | TGTGCCAGCACCCGAGGGACAGGGGGCATACTCTACGAGCAGTACTTC | CASTRGTGGILYEQYF
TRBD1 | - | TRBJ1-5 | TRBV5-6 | TGTGCCAGCAGCTGGGGGACAGGGGGCGGCCAGCCCCAGCATTTT | CASSWGTGGGQPQHF